The 17 T cell receptor beta chains below come from one sample, sequenced in a study of cytomegalovirus exposure and HLA in healthy donors. Libraries were prepared by immunoSEQ multiplex PCR; TCRdb keeps only in-frame clonotypes and omits some of them. The data show fewer than 300,000 clones, around nine tenths seen once. The specimen sequenced was PBMCs. Receptor source: a woman between 18 and 30 years old in good health and CMV-seronegative.

The chain employs TRBV27 and TRBJ2-1; 8 nucleotides match TRBD2. CDR3 length: 15 amino acids. Germline V gene lookup returns CDR1 MNHEY and CDR2 SMNVEV (reference sequence). V was clipped by 4 bases and J by 2 bases; unmatched bases: 4. The CDR3, as DNA: TGTGCCAGCAGTTCAAAAGCGGGGGCCTACAATGAGCAGTTCTTC. Protein: CASSSKAGAYNEQFF.

As regards this clone: Distinct nucleotide sequences in the sample also encode this CDR3. This chain connects TRBV27 to TRBJ2-3; D is ambiguous. Trimming left V 5 bases short and J 0 bases short, with 3 bases between. CDR1 and CDR2 from the germline V gene are MNHEY and SMNVEV (reference sequence). The CDR3 runs to 12 residues. The CDR3 nucleotides are TGTGCCAGCAGTCGGAGCACAGATACGCAGTATTTT. This gives the protein CASSRSTDTQYF.

This chain joins TRBV9 and TRBJ2-7; TRBD1 aligns across 9 bases. This CDR3 spans 13 amino acids. Germline CDR1 reads SGDLS; CDR2 reads YYNGEE. Trimming took 8 bases from V and 4 from J; bases not matched to a gene: 7. The CDR3 DNA reads as TGTGCCAGGGCCATCGACAGGGGGTACGAGCAGTACTTC. This gives the protein CARAIDRGYEQYF.

The chain has TRBV11-2 and TRBJ2-3, with D possibly TRBD2 on 6 matching bases. The V gene lost 5 bases and the J gene lost 0 bases, with 15 bases spanning the gap. CDR1 SGHAT and CDR2 FQNNGV come from the germline V gene. This CDR3 is built from 16 residues. DNA of the CDR3: TGTGCCAGCAGCCCCGGACTAAAAACTAGCACAGATACGCAGTATTTT. It yields the protein CASSPGLKTSTDTQYF.

This chain joins TRBV15 and TRBJ1-1; 10 positions match TRBD1. V shed 3 bases and J 5 bases; nucleotides not matched to a gene: 6. CDR1 is LNHNV and CDR2 is YYDKDF in the germline V gene (reference sequence). The CDR3 runs 15 residues. The CDR3 DNA is TGTGCCACCAGCAGGGACGGACAGGGGGGGACTGAAGCTTTCTTT. Translation: CATSRDGQGGTEAFF.

This clone was seen a single time. The rearrangement links TRBV30 to TRBJ2-5, with D perhaps TRBD1 (5 bases). The V gene lost 4 bases and the J gene lost 1 base, with 10 bases spanning the gap. Per the germline V gene, CDR1 is GTSNPN and CDR2 is SVGIG (reference sequence). This CDR3 has 13 residues. CDR3 protein: CAWNPQGQETQYF. CDR3 nucleotides: TGTGCCTGGAACCCCCAGGGCCAAGAGACCCAGTACTTC.

CDR3 residues: CASSLEGWIYGYTF. The CDR3 DNA is TGTGCCAGCAGCTTAGAGGGGTGGATCTATGGCTACACCTTC. The chain has TRBV7-9 and TRBJ1-2, with a weak D call TRBD1 (5 bases). Germline CDR1 is SEHNR and CDR2 is FQNEAQ (reference sequence). The CDR3 length is 14 residues. With 1 base removed from V and 4 bases from J, the gap between germline ends came to 10 bases.

Here the CDR3 DNA reads TGTGCCAGCAGCTGGGGCAGGAGAAGAGATGAGACCCAGTACTTC. This gives the protein CASSWGRRRDETQYF. V gene TRBV11-2 combines with J gene TRBJ2-5; a possible D gene is TRBD1 (5 bases). Trimming removed 4 bases at V and 5 bases at J, with 17 bases between. Germline V CDR1 and CDR2: SGHAT, FQNNGV. CDR3 length equals 15 residues.

Comment on this clone: The sample carries other DNA sequences with the same CDR3. The chain links TRBV7-9 to TRBJ2-7, with 7 bases matching TRBD1. The V and J ends lost 5 bases and 1 base, in that order; junction bases with no gene match: 5. The length of the CDR3 is 14 residues. Germline V lookup: CDR1 SEHNR, CDR2 FQNEAQ (reference sequence). CDR3 region: CASSPRTGSYEQYF. The CDR3 DNA reads as TGTGCCAGCAGCCCAAGGACAGGATCCTACGAGCAGTACTTC.

The chain employs TRBV6-5 and TRBJ2-5; 8 nucleotides line up with TRBD2. This CDR3 is built from 14 residues. The V gene's germline CDR1 is MNHEY and CDR2 SVGAGI. With 10 bases clipped from V and 6 bases from J, the junction kept 13 bases outside the gene matches. CDR3 in DNA: TGTGCCACCGCCCAGCGGGAGCCCCGGAAGACCCAGTACTTC. It is translated as CATAQREPRKTQYF.

The V and J genes are TRBV28 and TRBJ1-2, with a possible D match to TRBD1 (5 bases). This CDR3 contains 14 residues. Germline CDR1 is MDHEN and CDR2 is SYDVKM. V was cut by 3 bases and J by 8 bases, with 16 bases left in between. DNA of the CDR3: TGTGCCAGCAGTTTTTGGGGGGAGTTGAGCGGCTACACCTTC. This sequence encodes CASSFWGELSGYTF.

V is TRBV7-3 and J is TRBJ1-1, with 9 bases that match TRBD1. Germline loops: CDR1 SGHTA, CDR2 FQGTGA. V shed 4 bases, J shed 0 bases, and the junction held 9 bases outside the gene matches. This CDR3 contains 17 residues. CDR3 DNA sequence: TGTGCCAGCAGCTCCTTCCTGGGACAGGGAATGAACACTGAAGCTTTCTTT. Protein: CASSSFLGQGMNTEAFF. The variable domain in full, completed from reference TRBV7-3 and TRBJ1-1, reads GAGVSQTPSNKVTEKGKYVELRCDPISGHTALYWYRQSLGQGPEFLIYFQGTGAADDSGLPNDRFFAVRPEGSVSTLKIQRTERGDSAVYLCASSSFLGQGMNTEAFFGQGTRLTVV.

The chain has TRBV2 and TRBJ2-3; 11 bases line up with TRBD2. The junction had 4 bases not matched to a gene; V was cut back by 5 bases and J by 3 bases. Germline V gives CDR1 SNHLY, CDR2 FYNNEI. This CDR3 comprises 15 residues. The CDR3 is CASSSLAGETDTQYF. The CDR3 DNA is TGTGCCAGCAGTTCACTAGCGGGAGAGACAGATACGCAGTATTTT.

The chain is built from TRBV5-4 and TRBJ2-5, with no clear D. The CDR3 has 12 amino acids. Trimming pared 0 bases from V and 5 bases from J, leaving 5 bases between. Germline-derived CDR1 and CDR2 are SGHNT and YYREEE (reference sequence). CDR3 DNA: TGTGCCAGCAGCTTGGGAGATGAGACCCAGTACTTC. This gives the protein CASSLGDETQYF.

The chain links TRBV7-3 to TRBJ1-6; TRBD1 matches at 7 bases. CDR1 is SGHTA, CDR2 FQGTGA, per germline. V lost 3 bases, J lost 7 bases, and 3 bases stayed unmatched. The CDR3 runs to 14 residues. The CDR3 region is CASSFGTANSPLHF. In DNA, the CDR3 is TGTGCCAGCAGCTTCGGGACAGCCAATTCACCCCTCCACTTT.

This rearrangement joins TRBV28 to TRBJ1-2; 9 positions match TRBD1. The CDR3 has 13 amino acids. The trim removed 8 bases at V and 3 bases at J, leaving 4 bases unmatched. Per the germline V gene, CDR1 is MDHEN and CDR2 is SYDVKM. CDR3 protein: CASRTGADYGYTF. In nucleotides, the CDR3 is TGTGCCAGCCGGACAGGGGCAGACTATGGCTACACCTTC.

CDR3 sequence: CSVVVDDPNQPQHF. CDR3 bases: TGCAGCGTTGTTGTAGATGATCCCAATCAGCCCCAGCATTTT. The chain carries TRBV29-1 and TRBJ1-5; the D is unclear. The CDR3 is made up of 14 amino acids. The V end lost 4 bases, the J end lost 3 bases, and 13 bases lay between the germline ends. Germline V gene data show CDR1 as SQVTM and CDR2 as ANQGSEA.